This T cell receptor beta chain was retrieved from a study of blood T cells in healthy people across ages. A second PCR, run for roughly 7 to 12 cycles, used a sample-barcoded 5' primer plus a J-beta primer mix. TCRdb redid the calling of the 5' RACE reads with MiXCR, one entry per CDR3 protein. Altogether about 570,000 distinct CDR3 sequences are present, 27% being singletons, with the ten largest covering 18%. This CDR3 is built from 12 residues. V was clipped by 2 bases and J by 15 bases, with 15 bases between them. Germline-derived CDR1 and CDR2 are SGHNT and YYREEE (reference sequence). Isolation per sample recovered at least 7 million PBMCs.

The genes are TRBV5-4 and TRBJ2-1, with D perhaps matching TRBD1 or TRBD2 (5 bases each). The origin of this receptor is a woman aged 65 to 85 in good health. The sample consisted of blood. The CDR3 region is CASSFPGRSPFF. The CDR3 DNA is TGTGCCAGCAGCTTTCCGGGACGGAGCCCGTTCTTC.